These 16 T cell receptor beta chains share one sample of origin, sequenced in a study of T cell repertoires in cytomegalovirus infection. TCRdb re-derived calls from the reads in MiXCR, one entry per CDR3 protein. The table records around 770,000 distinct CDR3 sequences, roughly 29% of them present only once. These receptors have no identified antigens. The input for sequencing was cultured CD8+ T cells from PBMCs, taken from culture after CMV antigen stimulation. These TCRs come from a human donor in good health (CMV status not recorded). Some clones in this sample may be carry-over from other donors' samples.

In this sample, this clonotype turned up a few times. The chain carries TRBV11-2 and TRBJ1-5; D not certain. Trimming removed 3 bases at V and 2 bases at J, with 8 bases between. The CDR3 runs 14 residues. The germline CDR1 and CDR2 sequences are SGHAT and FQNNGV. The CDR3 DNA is TGTGCCAGCAGCTTCGAAGGAGGCAATCAGCCCCAGCATTTT. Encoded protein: CASSFEGGNQPQHF.

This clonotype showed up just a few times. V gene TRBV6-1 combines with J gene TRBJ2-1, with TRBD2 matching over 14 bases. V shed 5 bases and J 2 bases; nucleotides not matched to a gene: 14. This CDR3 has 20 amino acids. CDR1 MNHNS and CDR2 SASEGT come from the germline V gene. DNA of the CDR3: TGTGCCAGCAGTCGCCTCCTAGGGACTAGCGGGGGCCCGACCTACAATGAGCAGTTCTTC. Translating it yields CASSRLLGTSGGPTYNEQFF.

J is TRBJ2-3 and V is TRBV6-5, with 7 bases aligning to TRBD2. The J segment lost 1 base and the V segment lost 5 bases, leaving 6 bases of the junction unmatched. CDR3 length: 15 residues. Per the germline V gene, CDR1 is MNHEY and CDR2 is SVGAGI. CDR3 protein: CASSPGGSRTDTQYF. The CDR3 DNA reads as TGTGCCAGCAGTCCCGGCGGGAGCCGCACAGATACGCAGTATTTT.

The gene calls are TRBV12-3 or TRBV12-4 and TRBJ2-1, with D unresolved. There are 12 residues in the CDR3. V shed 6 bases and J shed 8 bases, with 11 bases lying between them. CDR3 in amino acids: CASSPRMDEQFF. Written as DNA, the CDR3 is TGTGCCAGCAGCCCCCGGATGGATGAGCAGTTCTTC.

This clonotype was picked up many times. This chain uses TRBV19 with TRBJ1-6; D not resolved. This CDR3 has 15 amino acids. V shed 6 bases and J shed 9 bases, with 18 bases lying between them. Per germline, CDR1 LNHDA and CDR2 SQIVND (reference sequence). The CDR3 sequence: CASSGPSGRSSPLHF. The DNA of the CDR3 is TGTGCCAGTAGCGGACCCTCCGGGCGTTCTTCACCCCTCCACTTT.

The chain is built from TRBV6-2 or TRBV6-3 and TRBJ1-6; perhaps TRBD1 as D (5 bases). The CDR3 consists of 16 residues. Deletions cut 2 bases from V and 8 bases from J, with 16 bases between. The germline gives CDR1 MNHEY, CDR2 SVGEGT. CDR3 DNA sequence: TGTGCCAGCAGTTACGGGTTCTCGGGCAGGGATTCACCCCTCCACTTT. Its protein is CASSYGFSGRDSPLHF.

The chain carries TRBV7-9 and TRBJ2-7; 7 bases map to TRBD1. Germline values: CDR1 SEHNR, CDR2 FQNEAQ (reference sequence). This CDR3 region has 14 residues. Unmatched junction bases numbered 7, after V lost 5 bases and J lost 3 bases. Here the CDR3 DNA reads TGTGCCAGCAGCCCGAGGACAGGATTCTACGAGCAGTACTTC. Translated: CASSPRTGFYEQYF.

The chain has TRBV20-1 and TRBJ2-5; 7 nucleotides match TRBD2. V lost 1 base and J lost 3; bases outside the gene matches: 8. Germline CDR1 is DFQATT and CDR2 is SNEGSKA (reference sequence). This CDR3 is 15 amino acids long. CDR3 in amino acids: CSARAPAGREETQYF. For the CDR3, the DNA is TGCAGTGCTAGAGCCCCAGCGGGGAGGGAAGAGACCCAGTACTTC.

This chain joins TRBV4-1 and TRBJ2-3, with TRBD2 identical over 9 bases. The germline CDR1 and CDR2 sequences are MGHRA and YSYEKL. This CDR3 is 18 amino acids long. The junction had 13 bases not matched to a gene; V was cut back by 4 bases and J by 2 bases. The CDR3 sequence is CASSPSTASGAYTDTQYF. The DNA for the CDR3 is TGCGCCAGCAGCCCTTCTACGGCTAGCGGGGCTTACACAGATACGCAGTATTTT.

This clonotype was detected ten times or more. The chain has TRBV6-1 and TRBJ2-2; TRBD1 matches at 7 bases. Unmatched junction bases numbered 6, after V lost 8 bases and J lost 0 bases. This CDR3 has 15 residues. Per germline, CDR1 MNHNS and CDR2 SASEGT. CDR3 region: CASYSDRTNTGELFF. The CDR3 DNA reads TGTGCCAGCTATTCGGACAGGACGAACACCGGGGAGCTGTTTTTT.

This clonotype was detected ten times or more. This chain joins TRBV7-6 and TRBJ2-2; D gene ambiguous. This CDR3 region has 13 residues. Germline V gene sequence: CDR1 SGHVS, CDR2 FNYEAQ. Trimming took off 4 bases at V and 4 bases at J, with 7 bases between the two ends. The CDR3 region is CASSSLSTGELFF. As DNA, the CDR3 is TGTGCCAGCAGCTCCCTATCCACCGGGGAGCTGTTTTTT.

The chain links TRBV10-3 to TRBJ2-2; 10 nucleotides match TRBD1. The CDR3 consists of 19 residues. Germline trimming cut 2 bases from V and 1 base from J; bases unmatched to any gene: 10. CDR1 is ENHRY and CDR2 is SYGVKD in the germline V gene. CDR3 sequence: CAISEKGQGWPENTGELFF. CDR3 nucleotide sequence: TGTGCCATCAGTGAGAAGGGACAGGGGTGGCCCGAGAACACCGGGGAGCTGTTTTTT.

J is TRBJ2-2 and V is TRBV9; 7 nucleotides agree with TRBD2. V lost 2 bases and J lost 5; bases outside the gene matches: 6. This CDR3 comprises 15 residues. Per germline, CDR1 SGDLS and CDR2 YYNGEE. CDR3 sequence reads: CASSVQWGGTGELFF. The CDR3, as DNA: TGTGCCAGCAGCGTGCAATGGGGGGGAACCGGGGAGCTGTTTTTT.

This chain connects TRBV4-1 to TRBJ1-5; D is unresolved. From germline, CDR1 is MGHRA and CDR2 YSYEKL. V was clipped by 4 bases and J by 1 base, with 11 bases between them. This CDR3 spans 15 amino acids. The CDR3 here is CASSLSRVSNQPQHF. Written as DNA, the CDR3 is TGCGCCAGCAGCCTAAGCCGGGTCAGCAATCAGCCCCAGCATTTT.

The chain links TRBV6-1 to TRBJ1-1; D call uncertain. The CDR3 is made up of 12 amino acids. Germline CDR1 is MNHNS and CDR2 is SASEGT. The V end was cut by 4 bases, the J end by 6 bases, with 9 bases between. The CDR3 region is CASSGPASEAFF. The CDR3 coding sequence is TGTGCCAGCAGTGGGCCGGCTTCTGAAGCTTTCTTT.

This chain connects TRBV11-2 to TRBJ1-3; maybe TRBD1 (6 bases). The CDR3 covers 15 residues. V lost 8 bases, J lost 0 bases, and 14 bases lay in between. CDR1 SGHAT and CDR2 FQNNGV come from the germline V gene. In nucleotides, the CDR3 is TGTGCCAGCCTGGGCAGGGGTCTCTCTGGAAACACCATATATTTT. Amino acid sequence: CASLGRGLSGNTIYF.